The 24 T cell receptor beta chains in this list originate from one sample, sequenced in a study of shared clonotypes between healthy human individuals. Assay used: immunoSEQ multiplex PCR; TCRdb lists only in-frame clones, some missing. Here the sample spans approximately 1,500,000 clones, approximately 97% being singletons. Sequencing used naive CD4+ T cells sorted from blood. The subset: CD45RA+ positively selected. The receptors derive from a man aged 30-40 years in good health.

The chain recombines TRBV7-3 with TRBJ2-1; 14 bases are shared with TRBD2. The CDR3 loop spans 15 amino acids. V lost 5 bases to trimming and J lost 8 bases; unmatched junction nucleotides: 5. Germline CDR1 is SGHTA and CDR2 is FQGTGA. In DNA form, the CDR3 reads TGTGCCAGCAGCCCGGGACTAGCGGGAGCGGATGAGCAGTTCTTC. Encoded protein: CASSPGLAGADEQFF.

The chain employs TRBV18 and TRBJ1-2; 7 bases are shared with TRBD1. Losses at the gene ends were 4 bases for V and 5 bases for J; bases not matched to a gene: 10. The CDR3 spans 15 residues. CDR1 is KGHSH, CDR2 LQKENI, per germline. CDR3 coding DNA: TGTGCCAGCTCACTAGGGACAGTCGATATGTATGGCTACACCTTC. It translates to CASSLGTVDMYGYTF. The entire variable domain, with the rest obtained from reference TRBV18 and TRBJ1-2, is as follows: NAGVMQNPRHLVRRRGQEARLRCSPMKGHSHVYWYRQLPEEGLKFMVYLQKENIIDESGMPKERFSAEFPKEGPSILRIQQVVRGDSAAYFCASSLGTVDMYGYTFGSGTRLTVV.

The chain recombines TRBV11-2 with TRBJ2-1; perhaps TRBD1 as D (6 bases). CDR3 length: 13 amino acids. Trimming cost V 5 bases and J 5 bases, with 10 bases left between them. CDR1 is SGHAT, CDR2 FQNNGV, per germline. In nucleotides, the CDR3 is TGTGCCAGCAGCCCTAACAGGGACAATGAGCAGTTCTTC. It codes for CASSPNRDNEQFF.

The rearrangement joins TRBV11-3 to TRBJ2-3; 10 bases map to TRBD2. The CDR3 loop spans 17 amino acids. With 5 bases clipped from V and 3 bases from J, the junction kept 11 bases outside the gene matches. Germline V gene data show CDR1 as SGHNT and CDR2 as YENEEA. The CDR3 DNA reads TGTGCCAGCAGCCTACGACGGGCTAGCGGGAGTACAGATACGCAGTATTTT. Amino acids: CASSLRRASGSTDTQYF. The full variable domain, completed using reference TRBV11-3 and TRBJ2-3, is EAGVVQSPRYKIIEKKQPVAFWCNPISGHNTLYWYLQNLGQGPELLIRYENEEAVDDSQLPKDRFSAERLKGVDSTLKIQPAELGDSAVYLCASSLRRASGSTDTQYFGPGTRLTVL.

The V gene is TRBV9, the J gene TRBJ2-3; perhaps TRBD2 as D (5 bases). This CDR3 comprises 15 residues. V was trimmed by 2 bases and J by 4 bases, leaving 14 bases between them. CDR1 is SGDLS and CDR2 is YYNGEE in the germline V gene. The CDR3 DNA sequence: TGTGCCAGCAGCGTCCGAACGGGAATGGCAGATACGCAGTATTTT. Encoded protein: CASSVRTGMADTQYF.

This clone occurred once. The chain recombines TRBV15 with TRBJ1-1, with D perhaps matching TRBD1 (6 bases). V was pared by 5 bases and J by 9 bases, with 19 bases between. CDR3 length: 14 residues. CDR1 and CDR2 from the germline V gene are LNHNV and YYDKDF (reference sequence). CDR3 amino acids: CATSAGQPVLKAFF. The CDR3, as DNA: TGTGCCACCAGCGCCGGACAGCCCGTTCTCAAAGCTTTCTTT.

This rearrangement joins TRBV5-1 to TRBJ1-2; D unresolved. V dropped 4 bases and J dropped 3 bases, with 7 bases sitting between them. The CDR3 has 12 residues. Germline assignment: CDR1 SGHRS and CDR2 YFSETQ. As DNA, the CDR3 is TGCGCCAGCAGCGCGGGAGACTATGGCTACACCTTC. The encoded protein is CASSAGDYGYTF.

The chain couples TRBV19 to TRBJ1-5, with D uncertain. Germline V CDR1 and CDR2: LNHDA, SQIVND (reference sequence). This CDR3 region has 13 residues. V lost 6 bases to trimming and J lost 7 bases, with 13 bases between them. The CDR3 nucleotides read TGTGCCAGTAGCCGCCCACGGGTGCAGCCCCAGCATTTT. Its protein product is CASSRPRVQPQHF.

The rearrangement uses TRBV5-1 and TRBJ1-1; unclear D gene. Germline loops: CDR1 SGHRS, CDR2 YFSETQ. This CDR3 comprises 13 residues. V lost 4 bases, J lost 4 bases, and 11 bases lay in between. The CDR3 sequence is CASSLIGTTEAFF. CDR3 DNA: TGCGCCAGCAGCCTGATTGGAACCACTGAAGCTTTCTTT.

This clone was seen once. This chain connects TRBV6-5 to TRBJ2-1, with TRBD2 matching over 7 bases. The trim removed 2 bases at V and 6 bases at J, leaving 10 bases unmatched. Germline V gene sequence: CDR1 MNHEY, CDR2 SVGAGI. The CDR3 runs 16 residues. Written as DNA, the CDR3 is TGTGCCAGCAGTTACACCGCAGGGCCGGGGGGCAATGAGCAGTTCTTC. This gives the protein CASSYTAGPGGNEQFF.

The chain joins TRBV19 to TRBJ2-1; tentatively, D is TRBD2 (6 bases). Between the trimmed V and J ends, which lost 1 base and 9 bases, there was a span of 7 bases. Germline V gives CDR1 LNHDA, CDR2 SQIVND (reference sequence). There are 12 residues in the CDR3. The CDR3 DNA reads TGTGCCAGTAGTATAGGGACTACTGAGCAGTTCTTC. It specifies CASSIGTTEQFF. The full variable domain, completed using reference TRBV19 and TRBJ2-1, is DGGITQSPKYLFRKEGQNVTLSCEQNLNHDAMYWYRQDPGQGLRLIYYSQIVNDFQKGDIAEGYSVSREKKESFPLTVTSAQKNPTAFYLCASSIGTTEQFFGPGTRLTVL.

This chain links TRBV7-6 with TRBJ2-3, with D possibly TRBD2 on 6 matching bases. With 4 bases removed from V and 7 bases from J, the gap between germline ends came to 18 bases. Germline CDR1 is SGHVS and CDR2 is FNYEAQ. The CDR3 runs 15 residues. In DNA form, the CDR3 reads TGTGCCAGCAGCTCGACGGACGGGAGTGGGTATACGCAGTATTTT. This codes for CASSSTDGSGYTQYF.

This sequence joins TRBV6-4 and TRBJ2-1, with D possibly being TRBD2 (5 bases). The CDR3 length is 16 residues. Germline V gives CDR1 MRHNA, CDR2 SNTAGT. V was clipped by 0 bases and J by 0 bases, with 9 bases between them. The CDR3 DNA reads as TGTGCCAGCAGTGACTCAGGACTCAGCTCCTACAATGAGCAGTTCTTC. Translating it yields CASSDSGLSSYNEQFF.

This sequence joins TRBV19 and TRBJ2-4, with a tentative D call TRBD1 (5 bases). Trimming shortened V by 5 bases and J by 0 bases, and 14 bases separated the two germline ends. Per germline, CDR1 LNHDA and CDR2 SQIVND (reference sequence). The CDR3 sequence is 16 residues long. This chain's CDR3 is CASSAPWGLAKNIQYF. The CDR3 DNA follows: TGTGCCAGTAGTGCTCCTTGGGGCCTAGCCAAAAACATTCAGTACTTC.

The V call is TRBV28, the J call TRBJ2-1; perhaps D is TRBD1 or TRBD2 (6 bases each). The CDR3 sequence is 15 residues long. CDR1 MDHEN and CDR2 SYDVKM come from the germline V gene. V was pared by 8 bases and J by 1 base, with 15 bases between. CDR3 residues: CASLGGDASYNEQFF. The CDR3 nucleotides are TGTGCCAGCCTCGGGGGCGACGCGTCCTACAATGAGCAGTTCTTC.

A single count supports this clone. The chain employs TRBV30 and TRBJ2-1; no definite D call. Germline assignment: CDR1 GTSNPN and CDR2 SVGIG (reference sequence). V was clipped by 3 bases and J by 8 bases, with 8 bases between them. This CDR3 spans 11 amino acids. CDR3 amino acids: CAWRAYDEQFF. DNA of the CDR3: TGTGCCTGGAGAGCATACGATGAGCAGTTCTTC.

This chain links TRBV29-1 with TRBJ2-7; 12 positions agree with TRBD1. The CDR3 sequence is 12 residues long. With 6 bases clipped from V and 5 bases from J, the junction kept 2 bases outside the gene matches. Looked up from germline, CDR1 is SQVTM and CDR2 is ANQGSEA. The CDR3 DNA is TGCAGCGTCGGGACAGGGGGCGACGAGCAGTACTTC. Protein sequence: CSVGTGGDEQYF.

The J gene is TRBJ2-7, the V gene TRBV15; 12 bases align to TRBD1. Germline V gene data show CDR1 as LNHNV and CDR2 as YYDKDF (reference sequence). V gave up 3 bases and J gave up 1 base; unmatched junction bases: 13. CDR3 size: 19 residues. CDR3 sequence (DNA): TGTGCCACCAGCAGGGAAAACCAACCGGGACAGGGGGCTTCCTACGAGCAGTACTTC. This translates into CATSRENQPGQGASYEQYF. Full variable domain (rest looked up from reference TRBV15 and TRBJ2-7): DAMVIQNPRYQVTQFGKPVTLSCSQTLNHNVMYWYQQKSSQAPKLLFHYYDKDFNNEADTPDNFQSRRPNTSFCFLDIRSPGLGDTAMYLCATSRENQPGQGASYEQYFGPGTRLTVT.

The chain combines TRBV29-1 with TRBJ2-1; no clear D. Germline values: CDR1 SQVTM, CDR2 ANQGSEA. V was clipped by 4 bases and J by 0 bases, with 7 bases between them. This CDR3 is 13 amino acids long. DNA of the CDR3: TGCAGCGTTGTTATGAGCTCCTACAATGAGCAGTTCTTC. Protein product: CSVVMSSYNEQFF.

This chain joins TRBV15 and TRBJ2-7; 7 bases fit TRBD1. With 1 base clipped from V and 6 bases from J, the junction kept 12 bases outside the gene matches. Germline V gene sequence: CDR1 LNHNV, CDR2 YYDKDF (reference sequence). This CDR3 contains 16 residues. This CDR3 reads CATSRGDRASRGEQYF. DNA of the CDR3: TGTGCCACCAGCAGAGGGGACAGAGCCTCGAGGGGCGAGCAGTACTTC.

The J gene is TRBJ2-5, the V gene TRBV12-5; 7 bases agree with TRBD1. Trimming at V came to 0 bases and at J to 2 bases, leaving 3 bases not matched to a gene. CDR1 is LGHNT, CDR2 FRNRAP, per germline. This CDR3 has 15 amino acids. CDR3: CASGLVLGQQETQYF. The CDR3, as DNA: TGTGCTAGTGGTTTGGTACTGGGACAGCAAGAGACCCAGTACTTC.

This clone is a singleton in its sample. The J gene is TRBJ2-1, the V gene TRBV9; 8 nucleotides match TRBD2. The germline V gene encodes CDR1 SGDLS and CDR2 YYNGEE. CDR3 length: 14 residues. With 0 bases clipped from V and 8 bases from J, the junction kept 4 bases outside the gene matches. The DNA for the CDR3 is TGTGCCAGCAGCGTAGGGACTAGCCTAGATGAGCAGTTCTTC. Translating it yields CASSVGTSLDEQFF.

This clone occurred a few times. The chain carries TRBV7-8 and TRBJ2-1; 10 bases line up with TRBD2. CDR1 is SGHVS, CDR2 FQNEAQ, per germline. The J segment lost 8 bases and the V segment lost 6 bases, leaving 13 bases of the junction unmatched. The CDR3 has 16 residues. The CDR3: CASRDPLGLALHEQFF. For the CDR3, the DNA is TGTGCCAGCAGAGATCCGTTGGGACTAGCGTTGCATGAGCAGTTCTTC.

This clone was detected once. The chain uses TRBV18 and TRBJ2-3; perhaps TRBD1 as D (6 bases). This CDR3 is built from 16 residues. Per germline, CDR1 KGHSH and CDR2 LQKENI. V was trimmed by 0 bases and J by 4 bases, leaving 14 bases between them. The CDR3 here is CASSPPLHRDSDTQYF. The CDR3 region has the DNA TGTGCCAGCTCACCACCATTACACAGGGATTCAGATACGCAGTATTTT.